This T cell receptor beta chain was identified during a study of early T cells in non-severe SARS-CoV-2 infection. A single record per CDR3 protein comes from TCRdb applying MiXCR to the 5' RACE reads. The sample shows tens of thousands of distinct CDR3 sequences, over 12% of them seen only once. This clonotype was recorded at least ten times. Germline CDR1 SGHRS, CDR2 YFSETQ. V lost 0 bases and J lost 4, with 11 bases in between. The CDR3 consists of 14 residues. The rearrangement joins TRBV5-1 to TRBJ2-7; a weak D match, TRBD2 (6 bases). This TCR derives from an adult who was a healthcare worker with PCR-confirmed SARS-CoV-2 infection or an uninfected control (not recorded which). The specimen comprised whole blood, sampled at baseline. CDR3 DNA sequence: TGCGCCAGCAGCTTGGATCTAGGAGGGTACGAGCAGTACTTC. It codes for CASSLDLGGYEQYF. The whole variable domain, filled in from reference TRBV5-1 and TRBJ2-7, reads KAGVTQTPRYLIKTRGQQVTLSCSPISGHRSVSWYQQTPGQGLQFLFEYFSETQRNKGNFPGRFSGRQFSNSRSEMNVSTLELGDSALYLCASSLDLGGYEQYFGPGTRLTVT.